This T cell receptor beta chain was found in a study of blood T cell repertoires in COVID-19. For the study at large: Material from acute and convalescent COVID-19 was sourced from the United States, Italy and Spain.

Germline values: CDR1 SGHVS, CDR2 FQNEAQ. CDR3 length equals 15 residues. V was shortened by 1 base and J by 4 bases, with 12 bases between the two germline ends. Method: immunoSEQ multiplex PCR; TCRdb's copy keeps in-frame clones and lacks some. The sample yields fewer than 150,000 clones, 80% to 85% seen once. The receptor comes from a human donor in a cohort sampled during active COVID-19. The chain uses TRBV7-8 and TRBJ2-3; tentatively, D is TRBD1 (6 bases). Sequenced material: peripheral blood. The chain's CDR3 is CASSLDRAEADTQYF. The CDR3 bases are TGTGCCAGCAGCTTAGACAGGGCGGAGGCAGATACGCAGTATTTT.